The source of this T cell receptor beta chain is a study of cytomegalovirus exposure and HLA in healthy donors. Findings and caveats of the study: In a later analysis, at a false discovery rate of 0.05, 15,000 to 20,000 TCR beta sequences were associated with HLA alleles.

Germline loops: CDR1 MRHNA, CDR2 SNTAGT. The CDR3 totals 13 residues. Trimming left V 4 bases short and J 5 bases short, with 9 bases between. This clone was recorded a few times. Its antigen remains unknown. The PCR contained 60 Vbeta and 13 Jbeta primers. Sequencing was performed with immunoSEQ multiplex PCR; in TCRdb, only in-frame clones are kept and a portion is missing. The data contain 100,000 or so clones, 84% of them singletons. The J gene is TRBJ2-1, the V gene TRBV6-4; tentatively, D is TRBD1 (5 bases). What was sequenced was PBMCs. The TCR comes from a man aged 18 to 35 in good health and CMV-seronegative. Here the CDR3 DNA reads TGTGCCAGCAGTGTAAGGACAAACAATGAGCAGTTCTTC. Translated, it gives CASSVRTNNEQFF.